This is a list of T cell receptor beta chains from one sample in a study of cytomegalovirus exposure and HLA in healthy donors. Data came from immunoSEQ multiplex PCR; TCRdb stores just in-frame clones and leaves some out. The data show 100,000 to 150,000 clones, 70% to 90% seen once. Sequences were obtained from PBMCs. The receptors stem from a man aged 18 to 30 in good health and CMV-seropositive. Each CDR3 is given without its conserved first and last residue. D genes are given only for firm matches. Expanded clones are given a class, and other clones once, few, many or no size at all.

>NA|NA|TRBV18
ASSLQGITYEQY
>NA|TRBD1|TRBV7-2
ASSSSAGQGYEQY
>NA|TRBD1|TRBV2
ASSEVYRGPYEQY
>NA|NA|TRBV29-1
SVEEGAYTQY
>NA|TRBD2|TRBV11-2
ASSLLTLSRGVYNEQF
>NA|TRBD2|TRBV29-1
SVTGTTPNEQF
>NA|NA|TRBV7-3
ASSLSGTDTQY
>once|NA|TRBV13
ASSFPPGGYT
>NA|NA|TRBV19
ASGPKGGGYT
>NA|NA|TRBV4-1
ASSQDGGGRDQPQH
>few|NA|TRBV6-1
ASKDSSYEQY
>NA|TRBD1|TRBV10-3
AIRQGAEDTQY
>NA|NA|TRBV9
ASSVEAESLPPNTIY
>NA|NA|TRBV4-1
ASSQEGGDTSPFLYNEQF
>NA|TRBD1|TRBV5-6
ASSLGQGSDTQY
>NA|NA|TRBV6-1
ATEGGLDEQY